The 5 T cell receptor beta chains below all came from one sample that was sequenced in a study of CD8+ T cells in alopecia areata. Isolated RNA was reverse transcribed into cDNA used as the sequencing template. The table came from immunoSEQ multiplex PCR; TCRdb's copy has only in-frame clones and leaves some out. This table has 110,000 to 150,000 clones, 40% to 55% appearing once. The source was CD4+ T cells sorted from blood, collected at week 0. The receptors come from a human donor with alopecia areata.

This clone has a handful of counts. V is TRBV5-1 and J is TRBJ2-1, with 8 positions matching TRBD1. The length of the CDR3 is 15 residues. Trimming at V came to 0 bases and at J to 4 bases, leaving 3 bases not matched to a gene. Germline lookup yields CDR1 SGHRS and CDR2 YFSETQ. The CDR3 is CASSLGDRIYNEQFF. CDR3 bases: TGCGCCAGCAGCTTGGGGGACAGGATTTACAATGAGCAGTTCTTC.

This clone was found many times. The V gene is TRBV6-5, the J gene TRBJ2-1; tentative D call: TRBD1 (7 bases). This CDR3 has 12 residues. CDR1 MNHEY and CDR2 SVGAGI come from the germline V gene. V lost 8 bases and J 12 bases, leaving 17 bases between the germline ends. In DNA, the CDR3 is TGTGCCAGCGGACTACCTCCAGGGGGGCAGTTCTTC. This sequence encodes CASGLPPGGQFF.

This clone was detected only once. Additional DNA sequences in this sample encode the identical CDR3. V usage is TRBV5-1 and J usage is TRBJ2-5; D is undetermined. The CDR3 is made up of 12 amino acids. V gave up 0 bases and J gave up 5 bases, with 5 bases separating them. Germline V lookup: CDR1 SGHRS, CDR2 YFSETQ. The CDR3 DNA reads as TGCGCCAGCAGCTTGGAGGGCGAGACCCAGTACTTC. This encodes CASSLEGETQYF. Filled out from reference TRBV5-1 and TRBJ2-5, the complete variable domain reads KAGVTQTPRYLIKTRGQQVTLSCSPISGHRSVSWYQQTPGQGLQFLFEYFSETQRNKGNFPGRFSGRQFSNSRSEMNVSTLELGDSALYLCASSLEGETQYFGPGTRLLVL.

The V gene is TRBV6-1, the J gene TRBJ2-1; D possibly matches TRBD1 or TRBD2 (5 bases each). Trimming left V 2 bases short and J 9 bases short, with 17 bases between. Germline CDR1 is MNHNS and CDR2 is SASEGT. The CDR3 has 15 residues. Here the CDR3 DNA reads TGTGCCAGCAGTGAATATCTACGGGGCGGCGGTGAGCAGTTCTTC. It codes for CASSEYLRGGGEQFF.

This clone was seen at least ten times. This rearrangement joins TRBV10-3 to TRBJ2-2, with TRBD1 matching over 7 bases. CDR3 length equals 13 residues. V shed 4 bases, J shed 5 bases, and the junction held 1 base outside the gene matches. CDR1 and CDR2 (germline): ENHRY, SYGVKD. As DNA, the CDR3 is TGTGCCATCAGTGCGACAGGGACCGGGGAGCTGTTTTTT. Translated, it gives CAISATGTGELFF.